One and the same sample provided the 24 T cell receptor beta chains below, sequenced in a study of blood T cell repertoires in COVID-19. Data came from immunoSEQ multiplex PCR; TCRdb stores just in-frame clones and leaves some out. The sample contains some 96,000 clones, 90% of which appear only once. Specimen: peripheral blood. The receptors shown here come from a man in his 60s with acute or convalescent COVID-19.

The chain couples TRBV9 to TRBJ2-2; D might be TRBD1 (6 bases). The CDR3 runs to 14 residues. Deletions cut 3 bases from V and 4 bases from J, with 10 bases between. Germline V gene sequence: CDR1 SGDLS, CDR2 YYNGEE. CDR3 in amino acids: CASSADRSTGELFF. CDR3 sequence (DNA): TGTGCCAGCAGCGCGGACAGATCCACCGGGGAGCTGTTTTTT. Full variable domain (rest looked up from reference TRBV9 and TRBJ2-2): DSGVTQTPKHLITATGQRVTLRCSPRSGDLSVYWYQQSLDQGLQFLIQYYNGEERAKGNILERFSAQQFPDLHSELNLSSLELGDSALYFCASSADRSTGELFFGEGSRLTVL.

V gene TRBV19 combines with J gene TRBJ1-5; 8 nucleotides align to TRBD1. Germline assignment: CDR1 LNHDA and CDR2 SQIVND (reference sequence). The ends lost 11 bases at V and 4 bases at J; junction bases unmatched: 10. The CDR3 covers 14 residues. As DNA, the CDR3 is TGTGCCTCCTCTTTTGGGACAGGTAATCAGCCCCAGCATTTT. Amino acid sequence: CASSFGTGNQPQHF.

V and J are TRBV25-1 and TRBJ1-2, with D possibly matching TRBD1 (5 bases). Trimming stripped 5 bases from V and 1 base from J, with 8 bases between. Germline V gives CDR1 MGHDK, CDR2 SYGVNS. This CDR3 contains 13 residues. The chain's CDR3 is CASSRGSNYGYTF. As DNA, the CDR3 is TGTGCCAGCAGTAGGGGCAGTAACTATGGCTACACCTTC.

This clone was recorded once. This chain links TRBV9 with TRBJ2-2, with a tentative D call TRBD2 (6 bases). Per germline, CDR1 SGDLS and CDR2 YYNGEE. The CDR3 totals 15 residues. Trimming removed 0 bases from V and 6 bases from J, with 12 bases in between. The CDR3 is CASSVVGGGAGELFF. The CDR3 nucleotides read TGTGCCAGCAGCGTAGTGGGGGGTGGAGCCGGGGAGCTGTTTTTT.

The genes are TRBV3-1 (or the pseudogene TRBV3-2) and TRBJ1-2; no clear D. Germline V gene sequence: CDR1 LGHDT, CDR2 YNNKEL (reference sequence). The CDR3 contains 13 residues. V was pared by 1 base and J by 2 bases, with 5 bases between. The CDR3 loop reads CASSQVTNYGYTF. The CDR3, as DNA: TGTGCCAGCAGCCAAGTGACAAACTATGGCTACACCTTC.

A single count supports this clone. The chain employs TRBV2 and TRBJ2-3; TRBD2 aligns across 11 bases. CDR3 length: 17 amino acids. Trimming took 3 bases from V and 0 from J; bases not matched to a gene: 5. Germline CDR1 is SNHLY and CDR2 is FYNNEI. The CDR3 sequence: CASSDLAGGLSTDTQYF. The DNA for the CDR3 is TGTGCCAGCAGTGATCTAGCGGGGGGCCTTAGCACAGATACGCAGTATTTT. The full variable domain, in which reference TRBV2 and TRBJ2-3 provide the parts outside the CDR3, is EPEVTQTPSHQVTQMGQEVILRCVPISNHLYFYWYRQILGQKVEFLVSFYNNEISEKSEIFDDQFSVERPDGSNFTLKIRSTKLEDSAMYFCASSDLAGGLSTDTQYFGPGTRLTVL.

The chain combines TRBV19 with TRBJ1-5; TRBD1 agrees at 9 bases. The germline CDR1 and CDR2 sequences are LNHDA and SQIVND (reference sequence). This CDR3 region has 13 residues. Trimming removed 5 bases from V and 4 bases from J; junction bases left unmatched: 0. Here the CDR3 DNA reads TGTGCCAGTAGTGACAGGGGGAATCAGCCCCAGCATTTT. It yields the protein CASSDRGNQPQHF.

V is TRBV15 and J is TRBJ1-5; the D is unclear. Trimming stripped 0 bases from V and 3 bases from J, with 6 bases between. Germline values: CDR1 LNHNV, CDR2 YYDKDF (reference sequence). There are 14 residues in the CDR3. The CDR3 DNA is TGTGCCACCAGCAGAGAACTCTTCAATCAGCCCCAGCATTTT. Protein: CATSRELFNQPQHF. The full variable domain, rest sourced from reference TRBV15 and TRBJ1-5, is DAMVIQNPRYQVTQFGKPVTLSCSQTLNHNVMYWYQQKSSQAPKLLFHYYDKDFNNEADTPDNFQSRRPNTSFCFLDIRSPGLGDTAMYLCATSRELFNQPQHFGDGTRLSIL.

The V and J genes are TRBV19 and TRBJ1-2; D gene uncertain. Trimming removed 5 bases from V and 1 base from J, with 11 bases in between. Germline assignment: CDR1 LNHDA and CDR2 SQIVND (reference sequence). There are 14 residues in the CDR3. The chain's CDR3 is CASSLQVNNYGYTF. CDR3 coding DNA: TGTGCCAGTAGTCTTCAGGTTAATAACTATGGCTACACCTTC.

This chain links TRBV30 with TRBJ1-6; TRBD1 matches 8 bases. Germline values: CDR1 GTSNPN, CDR2 SVGIG (reference sequence). The CDR3 totals 15 residues. The V segment lost 0 bases and the J segment 9 bases; nucleotides outside the gene matches: 7. The CDR3 DNA follows: TGTGCCTGGAGTGTAAAAGGACAGGGAGGTTCACCCCTCCACTTT. This translates into CAWSVKGQGGSPLHF.

The rearrangement joins TRBV19 to TRBJ2-2; D perhaps matches TRBD1 (5 bases). CDR3 length equals 15 residues. CDR1 LNHDA and CDR2 SQIVND come from the germline V gene (reference sequence). V lost 6 bases and J lost 5, with 16 bases in between. As DNA, the CDR3 is TGTGCCAGTAGAGAGTCCAGGGTAAAGACCGGGGAGCTGTTTTTT. Translation: CASRESRVKTGELFF.

This CDR3 is CASSLRLAGGLTDTQYF. DNA for the CDR3: TGTGCCAGCAGCCTAAGACTAGCGGGGGGGCTGACAGATACGCAGTATTTT. The rearrangement joins TRBV9 to TRBJ2-3, with TRBD2 matching over 14 bases. The V gene's germline CDR1 is SGDLS and CDR2 YYNGEE. The CDR3 consists of 17 residues. V was clipped by 4 bases and J by 3 bases; unmatched bases: 7.

J is TRBJ1-5 and V is TRBV11-2, with unresolved D. Germline CDR1 reads SGHAT; CDR2 reads FQNNGV. Trimming left V 2 bases short and J 6 bases short, with 8 bases between. The CDR3 totals 13 residues. The chain's CDR3 is CASSLTLGQPQHF. The CDR3 DNA sequence: TGTGCCAGCAGCTTAACCCTCGGTCAGCCCCAGCATTTT.

This clone was picked up one time. Likely a read error: the CDR3 ends without its conserved phenylalanine or tryptophan. The DNA is omitted, as the CDR3 cannot be located on it reliably, and the CDR3 follows TCRdb's listing. This chain joins TRBV23-1 and TRBJ2-7; TRBD1 reflects the table's D call only, with no check against the DNA. TRBV23-1 is labeled an ORF, and its function is uncertain. Including both end residues, the CDR3 is 10 amino acids long. This chain's CDR3 is CASSPLPGQL.

In nucleotides, the CDR3 is TGTGCCAGCAGTCCGGTCAGGTGGACCGGGGAGCTGTTTTTT. Protein product: CASSPVRWTGELFF. This chain connects TRBV5-8 to TRBJ2-2; the D is unclear. Germline V CDR1 and CDR2: SGHTS, YDEGEE. V lost 5 bases and J 5 bases, leaving 13 bases between the germline ends. CDR3 length: 14 amino acids.

The chain joins TRBV7-2 to TRBJ2-7, with 10 bases lining up with TRBD1. Germline V lookup: CDR1 SGHTA, CDR2 FQGNSA. V lost 5 bases, J lost 4 bases, and 5 bases stayed unmatched. The CDR3 spans 14 residues. CDR3: CASSPDRGLYEQYV. CDR3 DNA sequence: TGTGCCAGCAGCCCTGACAGGGGGCTATACGAGCAGTACGTC.

The chain carries TRBV6-1 and TRBJ1-5; TRBD1 might be the D (5 bases). Looked up from germline, CDR1 is MNHNS and CDR2 is SASEGT. The CDR3 is 15 residues long. V lost 3 bases, J lost 3 bases, and 12 bases lay in between. The CDR3 DNA reads as TGTGCCAGCAGTGACCAGACAGCTTACAATCAGCCCCAGCATTTT. Its protein is CASSDQTAYNQPQHF.

The rearrangement links TRBV7-8 to TRBJ1-6; weak D call: TRBD1 (6 bases). CDR1 SGHVS and CDR2 FQNEAQ come from the germline V gene. The CDR3 contains 17 residues. V shed 4 bases and J shed 10 bases, with 23 bases lying between them. The chain's CDR3 is CASSSLGGRPSGSPLHF. The DNA of the CDR3 is TGTGCCAGCAGCTCTCTTGGGGGCCGACCATCGGGATCACCCCTCCACTTT.

CDR3 sequence: CASSIHRGQSSGANVLTF. The CDR3 region has the DNA TGTGCCAGCAGCATCCATCGGGGACAGAGCTCTGGGGCCAACGTCCTGACTTTC. V is TRBV7-9 and J is TRBJ2-6, with 7 bases identical to TRBD1. The CDR3 loop spans 18 amino acids. CDR1 is SEHNR and CDR2 is FQNEAQ in the germline V gene (reference sequence). Trimming took 5 bases from V and 0 from J; bases not matched to a gene: 10.

The gene calls are TRBV2 and TRBJ2-1; D not certain. This CDR3 is built from 12 residues. Germline V gene data show CDR1 as SNHLY and CDR2 as FYNNEI. The V and J ends lost 3 bases and 10 bases respectively, with 10 bases between them. CDR3 amino acids: CASSDPEQEQFF. CDR3 in DNA: TGTGCCAGCAGTGATCCAGAACAGGAGCAGTTCTTC.

V and J are TRBV18 and TRBJ2-7; 7 positions agree with TRBD2. J gave up 4 bases and V 2 bases, and 2 bases lay outside the gene matches. CDR1 and CDR2 (germline): KGHSH, LQKENI. The CDR3 spans 13 residues. The CDR3 DNA reads TGTGCCAGCTCACCAGGGGGGGAGTACGAGCAGTACGTC. Translated: CASSPGGEYEQYV.

This sequence joins TRBV30 and TRBJ1-1, with 10 bases lining up with TRBD1. This CDR3 region has 11 residues. Germline V gives CDR1 GTSNPN, CDR2 SVGIG (reference sequence). The ends lost 5 bases at V and 12 bases at J; junction bases unmatched: 6. The CDR3 is CAWETGGETFF. The CDR3, as DNA: TGTGCCTGGGAGACAGGGGGCGAAACTTTCTTT.

This rearrangement joins TRBV7-9 to TRBJ1-2; D is uncertain. V was clipped by 7 bases and J by 4 bases, with 10 bases between them. The CDR3 runs to 12 residues. Germline CDR1 reads SEHNR; CDR2 reads FQNEAQ (reference sequence). The CDR3 sequence is CASTLEGYGYTF. Written as DNA, the CDR3 is TGTGCCAGCACCCTGGAGGGCTATGGCTACACCTTC.

The gene calls are TRBV5-1 and TRBJ1-2; D is possibly TRBD1 (6 bases). The V gene lost 3 bases and the J gene lost 2 bases, with 17 bases spanning the gap. Germline assignment: CDR1 SGHRS and CDR2 YFSETQ. The CDR3 totals 16 residues. The CDR3 loop reads CASSSSGGQNNYGYTF. In DNA form, the CDR3 reads TGCGCCAGCAGCTCGTCCGGGGGGCAGAACAACTATGGCTACACCTTC.